This T cell receptor (beta chain) was captured in a study of shared clonotypes between healthy human individuals. With respect to this clone: Its antigen is as yet unknown.

The donors were adults (healthy and HIV-negative) with no recent acute infections or vaccinations. Study-level points and caveats: Represented diversity (both genetic and exposure-history) was limited by the small number of donors. In general, naive subsets displayed greater estimated richness than memory subsets did.

Original handling: ImmunoSEQ sequences covered only the junction and lacked quality scores; filtering therefore differed. This table comes from immunoSEQ multiplex PCR, and its TCRdb copy is limited to in-frame clones, with some not included. V and J calls and clone size are given by that table; D and trimming were obtained from the DNA. Altogether around 320,000 clones are present, around nine tenths being singletons, with the ten largest covering around 15%. Sequencing was carried out using memory CD8+ T cells sorted from blood. Subset defined: CD45RO+ cells pooled with CCR7-negative TemRA cells. The clonotype originates from a man aged 18 to 30 in good health.

The CDR3 DNA reads TGTGCCAGCAGCACGACAGCTCCGAACACTGAAGCTTTCTTT. This translates into CASSTTAPNTEAFF. The chain is built from TRBV14 and TRBJ1-1; tentative D call: TRBD1 (5 bases). The CDR3 is 14 amino acids. Germline CDR1 reads SGHDN; CDR2 reads FVKESK. The V end was cut by 5 bases, the J end by 1 base, with 11 bases between.